A single sample gave rise to the 22 T cell receptor beta chains below, sequenced in a study of shared clonotypes between healthy human individuals. The protocol was immunoSEQ multiplex PCR, while the TCRdb copy is restricted to in-frame clones and leaves out a portion. The data show about 2.4 million clones, with approximately 94% seen just once and around 0.37% held by the top ten. Sequencing input: naive CD4+ T cells from PBMCs. Regarding subset: CD45RA+ positively selected. These receptors were collected from a man aged 18 to 29 in good health. Some clones in this sample may be carry-over from other donors' samples.

The chain carries TRBV30 and TRBJ2-7, with D possibly being TRBD1 (5 bases). Germline-derived CDR1 and CDR2 are GTSNPN and SVGIG (reference sequence). V lost 2 bases and J lost 8, with 16 bases in between. The length of the CDR3 is 13 residues. The CDR3: CAWSQIGMDKQYF. The CDR3 nucleotides read TGTGCCTGGAGTCAAATAGGGATGGACAAGCAGTACTTC. Supplemented by reference TRBV30 and TRBJ2-7, the full variable domain reads SQTIHQWPATLVQPVGSPLSLECTVEGTSNPNLYWYRQAAGRGLQLLFYSVGIGQISSEVPQNLSASRPQDRQFILSSKKLLLSDSGFYLCAWSQIGMDKQYFGPGTRLTVT.

The chain is built from TRBV7-8 and TRBJ1-5; D remains ambiguous. Germline V lookup: CDR1 SGHVS, CDR2 FQNEAQ. This CDR3 has 13 residues. Trimming stripped 3 bases from V and 6 bases from J, with 9 bases between. The CDR3 nucleotides read TGTGCCAGCAGCTTCAGAGAAGGTCAGCCCCAGCATTTT. This encodes CASSFREGQPQHF.

The rearrangement joins TRBV7-8 to TRBJ2-1; weak D call: TRBD2 (7 bases). Trimming shortened V by 6 bases and J by 10 bases, and 22 bases separated the two germline ends. CDR3 length equals 15 residues. Germline lookup yields CDR1 SGHVS and CDR2 FQNEAQ. As DNA, the CDR3 is TGTGCCAGCAGAAAAGGGGGGAGGGCCCTCTGGGAGCAGTTCTTC. Amino acids: CASRKGGRALWEQFF.

The gene calls are TRBV4-1 and TRBJ2-3; D not resolved. Germline V gene data show CDR1 as MGHRA and CDR2 as YSYEKL. Trimming shortened V by 3 bases and J by 0 bases, and 19 bases separated the two germline ends. The CDR3 length is 18 residues. CDR3 bases: TGCGCCAGCAGCCAGGCGGCGCCCCCTGGTCCTAGCACAGATACGCAGTATTTT. It is translated as CASSQAAPPGPSTDTQYF.

The J gene is TRBJ2-7, the V gene TRBV11-2, with a possible D match to TRBD2 (6 bases). The CDR3 length is 12 residues. V was cut by 1 base and J by 9 bases, with 10 bases left in between. In germline, CDR1 is SGHAT, CDR2 FQNNGV. CDR3 loop: CASSLGAGPQYF. The CDR3 DNA reads as TGTGCCAGCAGCTTAGGGGCGGGACCGCAGTACTTC. Drawing the rest from reference TRBV11-2 and TRBJ2-7, the complete variable domain is EAGVAQSPRYKIIEKRQSVAFWCNPISGHATLYWYQQILGQGPKLLIQFQNNGVVDDSQLPKDRFSAERLKGVDSTLKIQPAKLEDSAVYLCASSLGAGPQYFGPGTRLTVT.

With respect to this clone: At the DNA level, this CDR3 is encoded by other sequences in the same sample as well. The CDR3 sequence: CASTPGGTGNTIYF. The CDR3 DNA follows: TGTGCCAGCACCCCAGGGGGTACCGGAAACACCATATATTTT. The chain employs TRBV28 and TRBJ1-3; 7 nucleotides line up with TRBD1. Germline V gives CDR1 MDHEN, CDR2 SYDVKM. The CDR3 loop spans 14 amino acids. Losses at the gene ends were 7 bases for V and 4 bases for J; bases not matched to a gene: 7.

The J gene is TRBJ2-3, the V gene TRBV7-2; D tentatively fits TRBD1 or TRBD2 (6 bases each). The V and J ends lost 5 bases and 0 bases respectively, with 12 bases between them. Per germline, CDR1 SGHTA and CDR2 FQGNSA. The CDR3 has 15 amino acids. The CDR3 sequence is CASSPQGGSTDTQYF. CDR3 nucleotide sequence: TGTGCCAGCAGCCCTCAAGGGGGGAGCACAGATACGCAGTATTTT.

The CDR3 DNA is TGTGCCAGCAGCAAGCGCATAGCCTCGAACACCGGGGAGCTGTTTTTT. Translating it yields CASSKRIASNTGELFF. The gene calls are TRBV7-3 and TRBJ2-2; no firm D call. CDR1 and CDR2 (germline): SGHTA, FQGTGA. CDR3 size: 16 residues. The ends were cut back, 5 bases at V and 0 bases at J, with 13 bases in the middle.

This chain connects TRBV5-1 to TRBJ2-1, with TRBD1 matching over 10 bases. V shed 4 bases and J 9 bases; nucleotides not matched to a gene: 7. Germline-derived CDR1 and CDR2 are SGHRS and YFSETQ. The CDR3 is made up of 14 amino acids. The CDR3 region has the DNA TGCGCCAGCAGCGGGGGGACAGGGGCGGTTGAGCAGTTCTTC. Protein sequence: CASSGGTGAVEQFF.

The chain is built from TRBV5-1 and TRBJ2-3; perhaps TRBD2 as D (5 bases). The CDR3 is 15 amino acids. V lost 6 bases and J lost 1, with 15 bases in between. Germline assignment: CDR1 SGHRS and CDR2 YFSETQ. Written as DNA, the CDR3 is TGCGCCAGCAACTCACTTCTAGCCGGCACAGATACGCAGTATTTT. Protein: CASNSLLAGTDTQYF.

This clone was recorded only once. The genes are TRBV19 and TRBJ1-1, with D possibly matching TRBD1 (5 bases). This CDR3 comprises 14 residues. Germline V gene lookup returns CDR1 LNHDA and CDR2 SQIVND (reference sequence). The V end was cut by 5 bases, the J end by 2 bases, with 12 bases between. This chain's CDR3 is CASSYPGSNTEAFF. CDR3 nucleotide sequence: TGTGCCAGTAGTTATCCAGGGAGTAACACTGAAGCTTTCTTT.

The V gene is TRBV9, the J gene TRBJ2-4; D may be TRBD2 (6 bases). Looked up from germline, CDR1 is SGDLS and CDR2 is YYNGEE. Trimming pared 7 bases from V and 9 bases from J, leaving 20 bases between. CDR3 length: 14 residues. In nucleotides, the CDR3 is TGTGCCAGCTCCATAGAGTCGGAGGGGTCCATTCAGTACTTC. It encodes CASSIESEGSIQYF. Combining the CDR3 with reference TRBV9 and TRBJ2-4 gives the whole variable domain DSGVTQTPKHLITATGQRVTLRCSPRSGDLSVYWYQQSLDQGLQFLIQYYNGEERAKGNILERFSAQQFPDLHSELNLSSLELGDSALYFCASSIESEGSIQYFGAGTRLSVL.

As concerns this clone: The identical CDR3 is also encoded by other nucleotide sequences in the sample. This sequence joins TRBV7-2 and TRBJ1-5; D is unresolved. Germline V lookup: CDR1 SGHTA, CDR2 FQGNSA. Trimming removed 1 base from V and 4 bases from J, with 2 bases in between. This CDR3 has 12 residues. CDR3 region: CASSLGNQPQHF. The CDR3 nucleotides read TGTGCCAGCAGCTTAGGTAATCAGCCCCAGCATTTT. Together with reference TRBV7-2 and TRBJ1-5, the CDR3 gives the full variable domain: GAGVSQSPSNKVTEKGKDVELRCDPISGHTALYWYRQSLGQGLEFLIYFQGNSAPDKSGLPSDRFSAERTGGSVSTLTIQRTQQEDSAVYLCASSLGNQPQHFGDGTRLSIL.

Only one count was recorded for this clone. The V call is TRBV25-1, the J call TRBJ2-5; the match to TRBD2 covers 8 bases. The CDR3 loop spans 16 amino acids. The ends lost 6 bases at V and 2 bases at J; junction bases unmatched: 11. Germline loops: CDR1 MGHDK, CDR2 SYGVNS. The CDR3 spells CASSKGRGEVQETQYF. The CDR3 nucleotides are TGTGCCAGCAGCAAAGGGCGGGGGGAGGTACAAGAGACCCAGTACTTC.

This chain joins TRBV28 and TRBJ2-5; D uncertain. The J call is in doubt because the DNA end fits TRBJ2-7 better. CDR3 length: 14 amino acids. Germline CDR1 is MDHEN and CDR2 is SYDVKM. In DNA, the CDR3 is TGTGCCAGCAGTTTTGGGCTGAGCTCCTACGAGCAGTACTTC. Translated: CASSFGLSSYEQYF.

Regarding this clone: Different DNA sequences within this sample yield the same CDR3. The chain employs TRBV6-5 and TRBJ1-1; D ambiguous. V dropped 3 bases and J dropped 1 base, with 9 bases sitting between them. This CDR3 contains 14 residues. The V gene's germline CDR1 is MNHEY and CDR2 SVGAGI. The CDR3 region is CASSYRSRNTEAFF. CDR3 in DNA: TGTGCCAGCAGTTATCGGTCTCGGAACACTGAAGCTTTCTTT.

This sequence joins TRBV18 and TRBJ2-7; TRBD1 matches 8 bases. Unmatched junction bases numbered 17, after V lost 3 bases and J lost 7 bases. CDR3 length: 17 residues. Germline lookup yields CDR1 KGHSH and CDR2 LQKENI. The CDR3 loop reads CASSPRSVVTGDEEQYF. CDR3 nucleotides: TGTGCCAGCTCACCCCGTTCTGTGGTGACAGGGGACGAAGAGCAGTACTTC.

This clone was recorded a few times. The CDR3 is CASSSGRPAEAFF. Here the CDR3 DNA reads TGTGCCAGCAGTTCCGGCCGCCCGGCTGAAGCTTTCTTT. V usage is TRBV28 and J usage is TRBJ1-1; D remains unclear. The CDR3 contains 13 residues. Germline V gene sequence: CDR1 MDHEN, CDR2 SYDVKM. V lost 4 bases and J lost 6, with 12 bases in between.

This chain connects TRBV7-9 to TRBJ1-1; D gene ambiguous. There are 13 residues in the CDR3. The V end was cut by 5 bases, the J end by 3 bases, with 10 bases between. Germline CDR1 reads SEHNR; CDR2 reads FQNEAQ (reference sequence). In DNA, the CDR3 is TGTGCCAGCAGCCAAGCGCAGCACACTGAAGCTTTCTTT. This sequence encodes CASSQAQHTEAFF. Full variable domain (outside the CDR3, taken from reference TRBV7-9 and TRBJ1-1): DTGVSQNPRHKITKRGQNVTFRCDPISEHNRLYWYRQTLGQGPEFLTYFQNEAQLEKSRLLSDRFSAERPKGSFSTLEIQRTEQGDSAMYLCASSQAQHTEAFFGQGTRLTVV.

The chain combines TRBV5-1 with TRBJ2-5; D gene ambiguous. V lost 7 bases, J lost 5 bases, and 15 bases lay in between. CDR3 length: 13 residues. Germline V gene lookup returns CDR1 SGHRS and CDR2 YFSETQ. The CDR3 nucleotides are TGCGCCAGCGCTGAACCTGGGTCCGAGACCCAGTACTTC. Its translation is CASAEPGSETQYF.

This rearrangement joins TRBV19 to TRBJ2-7; 7 bases align to TRBD1. Per the germline V gene, CDR1 is LNHDA and CDR2 is SQIVND (reference sequence). Trimming removed 2 bases from V and 0 bases from J; junction bases left unmatched: 7. The CDR3 has 16 residues. The CDR3 is CASSITGTASSYEQYF. As DNA, the CDR3 is TGTGCCAGTAGTATAACCGGGACAGCGAGCTCCTACGAGCAGTACTTC. The full variable domain, its missing parts supplied by reference TRBV19 and TRBJ2-7, is DGGITQSPKYLFRKEGQNVTLSCEQNLNHDAMYWYRQDPGQGLRLIYYSQIVNDFQKGDIAEGYSVSREKKESFPLTVTSAQKNPTAFYLCASSITGTASSYEQYFGPGTRLTVT.

Points on this clone: Within the sample, other DNA sequences also encode this same CDR3. The V call is TRBV9, the J call TRBJ1-2, with 7 bases aligning to TRBD1. J gave up 4 bases and V 4 bases, and 4 bases lay outside the gene matches. The germline V gene encodes CDR1 SGDLS and CDR2 YYNGEE. This CDR3 spans 13 amino acids. DNA of the CDR3: TGTGCCAGCAGCCCCGGGACAGTCTATGGCTACACCTTC. Translated: CASSPGTVYGYTF.